This T cell receptor (beta chain) was observed in a study of blood T cell repertoires in COVID-19. About the study: Spain, Italy and the United States supplied samples that represented acute and convalescent COVID-19. PBMCs, B-cell-depleted T cells, or T cells provided the cDNA or gDNA that made up the material.

As processed by the authors: Amplification of reference gene primers was used by the study to estimate nucleated cell counts. Measured with immunoSEQ multiplex PCR; TCRdb has only the in-frame clones, and not every one. The V and J calls and clone size were taken over from that table, and D and trimming were inferred from the DNA. The table records around 200,000 clones, roughly 87% of them present only once. This CDR3 is 15 amino acids long. Trimming took 8 bases from V and 1 from J, leaving 15 bases between them. Germline V lookup: CDR1 LNHDA, CDR2 SQIVND (reference sequence). The rearrangement links TRBV19 to TRBJ2-1; D is ambiguous. Sequencing used peripheral blood. The origin of this receptor is a woman between 35 and 50 years old with acute or convalescent COVID-19. For the CDR3, the DNA is TGTGCCAGTCGTCGAGCATCGTTATCCTACAATGAGCAGTTCTTC. Amino acid sequence: CASRRASLSYNEQFF.